Presented here are 15 T cell receptor beta chains from one specimen sequenced in a study of T-cell memory formation after mild COVID-19. MiXCR was run by TCRdb on the 5' RACE reads, yielding one entry per CDR3 protein. In the table there are over 450,000 distinct CDR3 sequences, roughly 20% of which are singletons. Sequencing was carried out using PBMCs or a T cell subset sorted from them (not recorded which). These receptors all stem from an adult woman who had mild COVID-19 (a few samples of this study predate the infection). Cell type and time point are not known.

This clonotype was picked up a small number of times. The rearrangement uses TRBV12-3 or TRBV12-4 and TRBJ1-1; possibly TRBD1 for D (6 bases). This CDR3 has 12 residues. Trimming removed 3 bases at V and 7 bases at J, with 9 bases between. CDR3 loop: CASSLTGIEAFF. CDR3 sequence (DNA): TGTGCCAGCAGTTTGACAGGAATTGAAGCTTTCTTT.

The chain is built from TRBV30 and TRBJ1-2; 10 bases agree with TRBD1. CDR3 length equals 13 residues. V gave up 3 bases and J gave up 4 bases; unmatched junction bases: 2. The germline CDR1 and CDR2 sequences are GTSNPN and SVGIG (reference sequence). The CDR3: CAWRTGGFYGYTF. CDR3 bases: TGTGCCTGGAGGACAGGGGGCTTCTATGGCTACACCTTC.

This clonotype was counted ten times or more. The V gene is TRBV25-1, the J gene TRBJ2-7; no definite D call. Looked up from germline, CDR1 is MGHDK and CDR2 is SYGVNS. V shed 4 bases and J shed 1 base, with 5 bases lying between them. The CDR3 loop spans 12 amino acids. The CDR3 coding sequence is TGTGCCAGCAGTGCCGGGTCCTACGAGCAGTACTTC. This codes for CASSAGSYEQYF.

The chain uses TRBV20-1 and TRBJ2-3; D is possibly TRBD2 (7 bases). CDR3 length: 17 residues. The germline V and J ends were trimmed by 5 bases and 1 base, with 22 bases remaining between them. The V gene's germline CDR1 is DFQATT and CDR2 SNEGSKA (reference sequence). In DNA, the CDR3 is TGCAGTGCTTCCCCCGCCGCGGGGGCCTTTGGCACAGATACGCAGTATTTT. Translated, it gives CSASPAAGAFGTDTQYF.

The CDR3 coding sequence is TGTGCCAGCAGCTTTTTGGCGGGGGGGCCCATCGGGGAGCTGTTTTTT. Translating it yields CASSFLAGGPIGELFF. This chain links TRBV7-8 with TRBJ2-2, with 9 bases that match TRBD2. The CDR3 is 16 residues long. Germline V gene data show CDR1 as SGHVS and CDR2 as FQNEAQ. The V gene end was trimmed by 3 bases and the J gene end by 7 bases; junction bases not matched to a gene: 9.

The chain couples TRBV14 to TRBJ1-1, with D possibly matching TRBD1 (5 bases). CDR1 SGHDN and CDR2 FVKESK come from the germline V gene. The CDR3 is made up of 11 amino acids. V was shortened by 3 bases and J by 11 bases, with 10 bases between the two germline ends. In DNA form, the CDR3 reads TGTGCCAGCAGCCACCGAGCAGGGGCTTTCTTT. Amino acids: CASSHRAGAFF.

The chain is built from TRBV19 and TRBJ2-1, with TRBD1 matching 8 bases. Trimming removed 3 bases from V and 7 bases from J; junction bases left unmatched: 11. This CDR3 is built from 16 residues. The germline gives CDR1 LNHDA, CDR2 SQIVND (reference sequence). CDR3 sequence reads: CASSISPGGARNEQFF. CDR3 nucleotide sequence: TGTGCCAGTAGTATCTCGCCAGGGGGCGCCCGGAATGAGCAGTTCTTC. The complete variable domain, with remaining parts taken from reference TRBV19 and TRBJ2-1, reads DGGITQSPKYLFRKEGQNVTLSCEQNLNHDAMYWYRQDPGQGLRLIYYSQIVNDFQKGDIAEGYSVSREKKESFPLTVTSAQKNPTAFYLCASSISPGGARNEQFFGPGTRLTVL.

This clonotype has only a few counts. The V gene is TRBV11-2, the J gene TRBJ2-3, with D uncertain. The V gene lost 7 bases and the J gene lost 0 bases, with 8 bases spanning the gap. The length of the CDR3 is 13 residues. Germline assignment: CDR1 SGHAT and CDR2 FQNNGV. CDR3 DNA sequence: TGTGCCAGCACATCATATAGCACAGATACGCAGTATTTT. It encodes CASTSYSTDTQYF.

There are a few counts of this clonotype. The chain has TRBV5-1 and TRBJ2-2; D perhaps matches TRBD1 (7 bases). Germline V gives CDR1 SGHRS, CDR2 YFSETQ. The CDR3 has 16 residues. V was pared by 2 bases and J by 1 base, with 12 bases between. The DNA for the CDR3 is TGCGCCAGCAGCTTACCCCAGGGGGGGAACACCGGGGAGCTGTTTTTT. It translates to CASSLPQGGNTGELFF.

This clonotype was observed a handful of times. The chain employs TRBV3-2 and TRBJ2-7; the table's D call of TRBD1 was not tested on the DNA. TRBV3-2 is marked as a pseudogene. The CDR3 is 15 amino acids. The CDR3 sequence: CASSQVAGVSYEQYF. DNA of the CDR3: TGTGCCAGCAGCCAAGTTGCAGGGGTTTCCTACGAGCAGTACTTC.

This clonotype was seen more than once but under ten times. The genes are TRBV12-3 or TRBV12-4 and TRBJ2-1; the D gene is possibly TRBD2 (6 bases). The CDR3 is 14 residues long. Deletions cut 6 bases from V and 5 bases from J, with 14 bases between. The CDR3 bases are TGTGCCAGCAGCGTATTAGGCGGGAACAATGAGCAGTTCTTC. Its protein product is CASSVLGGNNEQFF.

The CDR3 region has the DNA TGCGCCAGCACTGCAGAGGGTAGCGGAGGACAAGAGACCCAGTACTTC. This codes for CASTAEGSGGQETQYF. V is TRBV5-1 and J is TRBJ2-5, with D maybe TRBD2 (6 bases). Trimming took off 6 bases at V and 2 bases at J, with 20 bases between the two ends. Germline CDR1 SGHRS, CDR2 YFSETQ. This CDR3 has 16 amino acids.

A few counts support this clonotype. This chain joins TRBV9 and TRBJ1-1; D is unclear. CDR1 is SGDLS, CDR2 YYNGEE, per germline. The CDR3 length is 15 residues. Trimming removed 2 bases at V and 1 base at J, with 12 bases between. The CDR3 loop is CASSVVSEPNTEAFF. The CDR3 DNA reads as TGTGCCAGCAGCGTCGTCTCTGAACCGAACACTGAAGCTTTCTTT.

This clonotype showed up just a few times. The chain carries TRBV15 and TRBJ2-1; TRBD1 or TRBD2 may be the D gene (5 bases each). Germline V gene sequence: CDR1 LNHNV, CDR2 YYDKDF (reference sequence). V lost 5 bases and J 3 bases, leaving 14 bases between the germline ends. The CDR3 has 15 residues. The CDR3 spells CATSPARDLYNEQFF. DNA of the CDR3: TGTGCCACCAGCCCAGCCAGGGACCTCTACAATGAGCAGTTCTTC. The complete variable domain, with remaining parts taken from reference TRBV15 and TRBJ2-1, reads DAMVIQNPRYQVTQFGKPVTLSCSQTLNHNVMYWYQQKSSQAPKLLFHYYDKDFNNEADTPDNFQSRRPNTSFCFLDIRSPGLGDTAMYLCATSPARDLYNEQFFGPGTRLTVL.

J is TRBJ2-1 and V is TRBV7-2; the D is unclear. Germline V CDR1 and CDR2: SGHTA, FQGNSA. The CDR3 extends over 9 amino acids. Trimming removed 5 bases at V and 10 bases at J, with 3 bases between. The CDR3 DNA reads as TGTGCCAGCAGCCCCGAGCAGTTCTTC. The encoded protein is CASSPEQFF.